The 20 T cell receptor beta chains reported below all come from one sample, sequenced in a study of blood T cell repertoires in COVID-19. Profiling relied on immunoSEQ multiplex PCR, and the TCRdb table lists in-frame clones only, not all of them. The sample contains roughly 120,000 clones, around 88% of which appear only once. Sequencing was carried out using peripheral blood. The receptors come from a woman in her fifties or sixties with active or convalescent COVID-19.

The genes are TRBV20-1 and TRBJ1-5; the match to TRBD1 covers 7 bases. Looked up from germline, CDR1 is DFQATT and CDR2 is SNEGSKA (reference sequence). The CDR3 runs to 11 residues. J lost 12 bases, V lost 6 bases, and 8 bases had no gene match. The CDR3 DNA reads TGCAGTGCCCCAGTCGGGACAGTCCAGCATTTT. Its protein product is CSAPVGTVQHF.

The V gene is TRBV4-3, the J gene TRBJ1-1; D might be TRBD1 (5 bases). The CDR3 extends over 15 amino acids. V gave up 0 bases and J gave up 3 bases, with 11 bases separating them. Per the germline V gene, CDR1 is LGHNA and CDR2 is YSLEER. In DNA, the CDR3 is TGCGCCAGCAGCCAAGAAGGTGCGGGGGACACTGAAGCTTTCTTT. Protein sequence: CASSQEGAGDTEAFF.

The rearrangement joins TRBV28 to TRBJ2-7; maybe TRBD2 (5 bases). Looked up from germline, CDR1 is MDHEN and CDR2 is SYDVKM. The germline V and J ends were trimmed by 8 bases and 2 bases, with 16 bases remaining between them. The CDR3 runs 14 residues. CDR3 sequence: CASGSYRIPYEQYF. DNA for the CDR3: TGTGCCAGCGGGAGCTACAGAATACCCTACGAGCAGTACTTC.

The chain couples TRBV25-1 to TRBJ2-3; 10 bases are a match to TRBD2. The CDR3 consists of 17 residues. Trimming at V came to 1 base and at J to 6 bases, leaving 10 bases not matched to a gene. CDR1 and CDR2 (germline): MGHDK, SYGVNS. Here the CDR3 reads CASSELASSGRMDTQYF. The CDR3 nucleotides read TGTGCCAGCAGTGAATTGGCGTCTAGCGGGAGAATGGATACGCAGTATTTT.

CDR3 amino acids: CASSGAPGLAVGIYNEQFF. Here the CDR3 DNA reads TGTGCCAGCAGCGGAGCCCCGGGACTAGCGGTCGGGATCTACAATGAGCAGTTCTTC. This rearrangement joins TRBV9 to TRBJ2-1; 11 bases are shared with TRBD2. Trimming at V came to 3 bases and at J to 3 bases, leaving 14 bases not matched to a gene. This CDR3 spans 19 amino acids. Germline loops: CDR1 SGDLS, CDR2 YYNGEE.

J is TRBJ2-2 and V is TRBV2; D uncertain. Between the trimmed V and J ends, which lost 0 bases and 2 bases, there was a span of 7 bases. Germline assignment: CDR1 SNHLY and CDR2 FYNNEI. The CDR3 is 15 amino acids. The CDR3 loop reads CASSEAEKNTGELFF. Here the CDR3 DNA reads TGTGCCAGCAGTGAAGCGGAGAAAAACACCGGGGAGCTGTTTTTT. The full variable domain, completed using reference TRBV2 and TRBJ2-2, is EPEVTQTPSHQVTQMGQEVILRCVPISNHLYFYWYRQILGQKVEFLVSFYNNEISEKSEIFDDQFSVERPDGSNFTLKIRSTKLEDSAMYFCASSEAEKNTGELFFGEGSRLTVL.

V and J are TRBV6-6 and TRBJ2-2; TRBD2 matches 12 bases. V gave up 5 bases and J gave up 7 bases; unmatched junction bases: 5. The CDR3 spans 15 residues. CDR1 and CDR2 (germline): MNHNY, SVGAGI (reference sequence). This CDR3 is CASSRLAGVNGELFF. CDR3 sequence (DNA): TGTGCCAGCAGTAGACTAGCGGGAGTAAACGGGGAGCTGTTTTTT.

V and J are TRBV7-2 and TRBJ2-7, with 12 positions matching TRBD2. Germline-derived CDR1 and CDR2 are SGHTA and FQGNSA. This CDR3 is built from 16 residues. V lost 5 bases, J lost 0 bases, and 5 bases stayed unmatched. For the CDR3, the DNA is TGTGCCAGCAGCCCCAGGACTAGCGGGGCCTCCTACGAGCAGTACTTC. Encoded protein: CASSPRTSGASYEQYF.

The CDR3 sequence: CASSLGQGVSPLHF. CDR3 coding DNA: TGTGCCAGCAGCTTAGGACAGGGAGTTTCACCCCTCCACTTT. The chain links TRBV11-2 to TRBJ1-6, with TRBD1 matching over 7 bases. Germline CDR1 SGHAT, CDR2 FQNNGV. This CDR3 comprises 14 residues. With 1 base clipped from V and 9 bases from J, the junction kept 3 bases outside the gene matches.

The chain combines TRBV4-3 with TRBJ2-6; a weak D match, TRBD1 (7 bases). The germline V gene has CDR1 LGHNA and CDR2 YSLEER. This CDR3 is built from 17 residues. V lost 4 bases and J 0 bases, leaving 13 bases between the germline ends. The CDR3 reads CASSRGTANSGANVLTF. CDR3 bases: TGCGCCAGCAGCCGCGGGACAGCCAACTCTGGGGCCAACGTCCTGACTTTC.

This clone appeared once. This sequence joins TRBV4-2 and TRBJ2-7; a possible D gene is TRBD1 (6 bases). The CDR3 contains 14 residues. With 4 bases removed from V and 4 bases from J, the gap between germline ends came to 14 bases. Germline-derived CDR1 and CDR2 are LGHNA and YNFKEQ. The CDR3 region has the DNA TGTGCCAGCAGCCGCACCAAACAGGGTTACGAGCAGTACTTC. Translated: CASSRTKQGYEQYF.

This clone came up once. V and J are TRBV28 and TRBJ1-1, with D tentatively TRBD1 (6 bases). Per germline, CDR1 MDHEN and CDR2 SYDVKM. The ends were cut back, 5 bases at V and 10 bases at J, with 23 bases in the middle. This CDR3 comprises 15 residues. The CDR3 DNA reads as TGTGCCAGCAGTGCCAGGGGAAGCCCAGTCATTTCAGCTTTCTTT. Its protein product is CASSARGSPVISAFF.

The chain links TRBV24-1 to TRBJ2-2; a weak D match, TRBD1 (5 bases). Germline V gene sequence: CDR1 KGHDR, CDR2 SFDVKD. Trimming cost V 2 bases and J 5 bases, with 14 bases left between them. This CDR3 contains 16 residues. For the CDR3, the DNA is TGTGCCACCAGTGATTCTGTGGGGCCGAGGACCGGGGAGCTGTTTTTT. It is translated as CATSDSVGPRTGELFF.

This clone was recorded only once. The gene calls are TRBV7-2 and TRBJ2-3; tentatively, D is TRBD2 (6 bases). CDR1 and CDR2 (germline): SGHTA, FQGNSA. Trimming took 4 bases from V and 1 from J, leaving 18 bases between them. This CDR3 is 17 amino acids long. CDR3: CASSWAGGILGTDTQYF. The CDR3 nucleotides are TGTGCCAGCAGCTGGGCTGGCGGGATACTTGGCACAGATACGCAGTATTTT.

This clone appeared a few times. V is TRBV27 and J is TRBJ1-5, with D uncertain. With 6 bases removed from V and 1 base from J, the gap between germline ends came to 13 bases. Germline V CDR1 and CDR2: MNHEY, SMNVEV (reference sequence). The CDR3 contains 15 residues. DNA for the CDR3: TGTGCCAGCAGAAATCGACGGGAAAGCAATCAGCCCCAGCATTTT. This codes for CASRNRRESNQPQHF.

CDR3 coding DNA: TGTGCCAGCAGCGCCAGGACAGGGGGGGAGACCCAGTACTTC. Amino acids: CASSARTGGETQYF. This chain uses TRBV9 with TRBJ2-5, with 10 positions matching TRBD1. V shed 3 bases and J 5 bases; nucleotides not matched to a gene: 4. CDR1 is SGDLS and CDR2 is YYNGEE in the germline V gene. The CDR3 spans 14 residues.

The V and J genes are TRBV2 and TRBJ2-7; TRBD1 aligns across 10 bases. Unmatched junction bases numbered 10, after V lost 4 bases and J lost 4 bases. Germline V gene sequence: CDR1 SNHLY, CDR2 FYNNEI. This CDR3 is 16 amino acids long. In DNA form, the CDR3 reads TGTGCCAGCAGTGCATCCCGGGGACAGGGGACATACGAGCAGTACTTC. Translating it yields CASSASRGQGTYEQYF.

The rearrangement uses TRBV28 and TRBJ1-4; D perhaps matches TRBD1 (5 bases). The CDR3 contains 16 residues. Germline assignment: CDR1 MDHEN and CDR2 SYDVKM. The germline V and J ends were trimmed by 3 bases and 1 base, with 12 bases remaining between them. The CDR3 protein is CASSFSQGGTNEKLFF. CDR3 bases: TGTGCCAGCAGTTTTTCCCAGGGTGGAACTAATGAAAAACTGTTTTTT.

Here the CDR3 reads CATLDRRGDTQYF. As DNA, the CDR3 is TGTGCCACCTTGGACAGACGCGGGGATACGCAGTATTTT. V is TRBV5-4 and J is TRBJ2-3; D may be TRBD1 (6 bases). Trimming shortened V by 9 bases and J by 6 bases, and 17 bases separated the two germline ends. The germline V gene encodes CDR1 SGHNT and CDR2 YYREEE (reference sequence). The CDR3 is 13 residues long.

This clone was detected only a few times. This chain links TRBV30 with TRBJ2-3, with 7 bases matching TRBD2. V was pared by 3 bases and J by 1 base, with 7 bases of the junction left unmatched. Germline CDR1 and CDR2: GTSNPN and SVGIG (reference sequence). This CDR3 is 15 amino acids long. The CDR3 nucleotides read TGTGCCTGGAGCGACCCTAGCGGCCGCACAGATACGCAGTATTTT. This codes for CAWSDPSGRTDTQYF.